This TCR beta chain was recovered during a study of blood T cell repertoires in COVID-19. Overall study context: From the United States, Italy and Spain came samples of acute and convalescent COVID-19. Nucleic acid was either cDNA or gDNA, and it came from T cells, B-cell-depleted T cells, or PBMCs.

The germline V gene has CDR1 SGHNT and CDR2 YENEEA. CDR3 length equals 14 residues. Deletions cut 1 base from V and 5 bases from J, with 10 bases between. Assay: immunoSEQ multiplex PCR; the TCRdb copy retains only in-frame clones and omits some. Here the sample spans over 85,000 clones, 86% being singletons. The chain combines TRBV11-3 with TRBJ2-3, with D possibly TRBD2 on 6 matching bases. The sequence was collected from a woman at least 80 years old with acute or convalescent COVID-19. Sequencing was performed on peripheral blood. The CDR3 is CASSLGGVRDTQYF. DNA of the CDR3: TGTGCCAGCAGCTTAGGGGGGGTTAGAGATACGCAGTATTTT.